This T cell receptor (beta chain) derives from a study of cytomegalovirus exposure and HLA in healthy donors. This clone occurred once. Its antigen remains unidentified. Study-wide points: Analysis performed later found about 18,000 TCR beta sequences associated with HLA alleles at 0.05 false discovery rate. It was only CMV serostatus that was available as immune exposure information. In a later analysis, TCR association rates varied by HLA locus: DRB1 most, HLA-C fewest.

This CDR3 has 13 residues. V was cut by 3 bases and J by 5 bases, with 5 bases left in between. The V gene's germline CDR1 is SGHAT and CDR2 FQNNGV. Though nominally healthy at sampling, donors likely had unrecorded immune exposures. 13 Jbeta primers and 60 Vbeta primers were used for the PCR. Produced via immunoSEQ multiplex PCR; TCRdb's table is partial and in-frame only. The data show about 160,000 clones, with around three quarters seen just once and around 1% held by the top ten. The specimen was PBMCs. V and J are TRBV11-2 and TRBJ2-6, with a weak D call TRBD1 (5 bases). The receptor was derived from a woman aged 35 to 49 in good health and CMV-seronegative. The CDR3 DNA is TGTGCCAGCAGCTTGGACAGGGCCAACGTCCTGACTTTC. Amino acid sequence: CASSLDRANVLTF.